Presented here are 29 T cell receptor beta chains from one specimen sequenced in a study of Graves' ophthalmopathy and Graves' hyperthyroidism. Amplification targeted the TCR beta CDR3 regions, with RNA transcripts as the source material. The library came from an HTBI-primed first-round RT-PCR and a second-round multiplex PCR. TCRdb analysed the multiplex PCR reads with MiXCR anew, one entry per CDR3 protein. The profile shows about 550,000 distinct CDR3 sequences, 39% of them singletons. Sequences were obtained from peripheral blood or thyroid tissue (not recorded which). The source of these receptors is an adult man with Graves' hyperthyroidism.

V and J are TRBV5-1 and TRBJ1-6, with TRBD1 matching over 10 bases. CDR1 and CDR2 from the germline V gene are SGHRS and YFSETQ. J lost 9 bases, V lost 4 bases, and 7 bases had no gene match. This CDR3 spans 15 amino acids. The CDR3 coding sequence is TGCGCCAGCAGCCAAGACAGGGGGCGCTTTTCACCCCTCCACTTT. This encodes CASSQDRGRFSPLHF. The variable domain in full, with the rest retrieved from reference TRBV5-1 and TRBJ1-6, is KAGVTQTPRYLIKTRGQQVTLSCSPISGHRSVSWYQQTPGQGLQFLFEYFSETQRNKGNFPGRFSGRQFSNSRSEMNVSTLELGDSALYLCASSQDRGRFSPLHFGNGTRLTVT.

This chain connects TRBV2 to TRBJ1-3, with 10 bases lining up with TRBD1. The trim removed 2 bases at V and 2 bases at J, leaving 3 bases unmatched. This CDR3 is 16 amino acids long. In germline, CDR1 is SNHLY, CDR2 FYNNEI. The CDR3 sequence is CASSEKTGGPGNTIYF. CDR3 coding DNA: TGTGCCAGCAGTGAAAAGACAGGGGGCCCTGGAAACACCATATATTTT.

This clonotype was seen a handful of times. V and J are TRBV7-9 and TRBJ1-5; weak D call: TRBD1 (6 bases). This CDR3 region has 13 residues. The V end lost 1 base, the J end lost 10 bases, and 11 bases lay between the germline ends. Germline V gives CDR1 SEHNR, CDR2 FQNEAQ (reference sequence). The CDR3 bases are TGTGCCAGCAGCTTAGGGGCGGGGGCACCCCAGCATTTT. The encoded protein is CASSLGAGAPQHF.

The CDR3 nucleotides read TGTGCCAGCAGCGCTGGCCCGGGACAGAGCTACGAGCAGTACTTC. This gives the protein CASSAGPGQSYEQYF. The V call is TRBV7-2, the J call TRBJ2-7, with 7 bases that match TRBD1. Trimming at V came to 5 bases and at J to 3 bases, leaving 10 bases not matched to a gene. CDR1 and CDR2 (germline): SGHTA, FQGNSA. The CDR3 totals 15 residues.

Many counts were recorded for this clonotype. This chain uses TRBV12-3 or TRBV12-4 with TRBJ1-1; 7 nucleotides agree with TRBD1. Trimming removed 5 bases from V and 1 base from J; junction bases left unmatched: 10. This CDR3 contains 16 residues. CDR3 protein: CASSPMTGRANTEAFF. CDR3 nucleotide sequence: TGTGCCAGCAGTCCAATGACAGGGAGAGCGAACACTGAAGCTTTCTTT.

V is TRBV7-9 and J is TRBJ1-5; the D gene is possibly TRBD1 (5 bases). Germline values: CDR1 SEHNR, CDR2 FQNEAQ (reference sequence). The CDR3 loop spans 15 amino acids. Trimming removed 6 bases at V and 9 bases at J, with 21 bases between. CDR3 nucleotide sequence: TGTGCCAGCAGACAAGCCGGGACTCAAGAAGGGCCCCAGCATTTT. This encodes CASRQAGTQEGPQHF.

This clonotype was recorded many times. The V and J genes are TRBV2 and TRBJ1-2, with D hard to call. The CDR3 has 15 residues. Looked up from germline, CDR1 is SNHLY and CDR2 is FYNNEI. Trimming removed 4 bases at V and 3 bases at J, with 15 bases between. CDR3 loop: CASSAPQRAYYGYTF. The CDR3 DNA is TGTGCCAGCAGTGCACCACAGCGGGCCTACTATGGCTACACCTTC.

At least ten counts were recorded for this clonotype. The junction and the germline gene differ at one end; a read error may be behind it. The chain combines TRBV12-3 or TRBV12-4 with TRBJ1-1; D remains ambiguous. CDR3 length: 13 residues. CDR3 loop: CASSLDANTEAFF. CDR3 sequence (DNA): TGTGCTAGCAGCTTGGACGCGAACACTGAAGCTTTCTTT.

The chain carries TRBV6-5 and TRBJ2-7; TRBD1 matches at 10 bases. This CDR3 spans 15 amino acids. Trimming took 6 bases from V and 2 from J; bases not matched to a gene: 7. Germline CDR1 MNHEY, CDR2 SVGAGI. CDR3 region: CASSSTGGRTYEQYF. The CDR3 DNA reads TGTGCCAGCAGCTCGACAGGGGGCCGCACCTACGAGCAGTACTTC.

The rearrangement links TRBV6-5 to TRBJ1-5; D is undetermined. This CDR3 contains 14 residues. V lost 0 bases, J lost 4 bases, and 7 bases lay in between. CDR1 is MNHEY, CDR2 SVGAGI, per germline. CDR3 residues: CASSYSGYNQPQHF. In nucleotides, the CDR3 is TGTGCCAGCAGTTACTCGGGGTATAATCAGCCCCAGCATTTT.

This clonotype was found many times. This chain links TRBV12-3 or TRBV12-4 with TRBJ1-2, with D unclear. Trimming took off 1 base at V and 7 bases at J, with 7 bases between the two ends. This CDR3 is 12 amino acids long. The CDR3 DNA follows: TGTGCCAGCAGTTTAGTCCCCTCTGGCTACACCTTC. Its translation is CASSLVPSGYTF.

This clonotype occurred many times. This chain links TRBV20-1 with TRBJ1-5; 7 bases line up with TRBD1. This CDR3 comprises 14 residues. Germline CDR1 DFQATT, CDR2 SNEGSKA (reference sequence). Trimming cost V 6 bases and J 4 bases; bases outside gene matches: 9. CDR3 in DNA: TGCAGTGCCTACCTAGGGGGCGGAAATCAGCCCCAGCATTTT. Amino acids: CSAYLGGGNQPQHF.

The chain couples TRBV10-3 to TRBJ1-6; possible D gene TRBD1, 5 bases. The CDR3 has 13 amino acids. Germline-derived CDR1 and CDR2 are ENHRY and SYGVKD. With 6 bases removed from V and 7 bases from J, the gap between germline ends came to 10 bases. The CDR3 here is CAIRPGRNSPLHF. The CDR3 DNA follows: TGTGCCATCAGACCGGGACGAAATTCACCCCTCCACTTT.

This clonotype was observed at least ten times. This chain connects TRBV5-1 to TRBJ2-5; 7 nucleotides line up with TRBD2. The CDR3 covers 14 residues. Germline V lookup: CDR1 SGHRS, CDR2 YFSETQ. J was trimmed by 7 bases and V by 4 bases; bases with no gene match: 10. CDR3 amino acids: CASSGANTGGTQYF. For the CDR3, the DNA is TGCGCCAGCAGCGGCGCCAACACGGGAGGGACCCAGTACTTC.

This sequence joins TRBV20-1 and TRBJ2-7, with a weak D call TRBD2 (5 bases). This CDR3 has 15 amino acids. The ends were cut back, 6 bases at V and 1 base at J, with 19 bases in the middle. CDR1 is DFQATT, CDR2 SNEGSKA, per germline (reference sequence). CDR3 in DNA: TGCAGTGCGAAGGACGGGTCGACGGGGTCCTACGAGCAGTACTTC. It is translated as CSAKDGSTGSYEQYF.

This clonotype is a singleton in its sample. One junction end does not reproduce the germline sequence, and a read error may be involved. This rearrangement joins TRBV15 to TRBJ1-6; TRBD1 aligns across 8 bases. This CDR3 region has 15 residues. Germline V gives CDR1 LNHNV, CDR2 YYDKDF (reference sequence). DNA of the CDR3: TGCGCCACCAGCAGAGATAGGACAGGGAATTCACCCCTCCGCTTT. This sequence encodes CATSRDRTGNSPLRF.

This clonotype was observed many times. V and J are TRBV29-1 and TRBJ1-1, with D tentatively TRBD1 (6 bases). Trimming stripped 7 bases from V and 7 bases from J, with 19 bases between. This CDR3 spans 13 amino acids. The germline V gene has CDR1 SQVTM and CDR2 ANQGSEA. The CDR3: CSARQVADLEAFF. CDR3 nucleotide sequence: TGCAGCGCACGACAGGTCGCGGACCTTGAAGCTTTCTTT. Looking up the rest from reference TRBV29-1 and TRBJ1-1 gives the full variable domain: SAVISQKPSRDICQRGTSLTIQCQVDSQVTMMFWYRQQPGQSLTLIATANQGSEATYESGFVIDKFPISRPNLTFSTLTVSNMSPEDSSIYLCSARQVADLEAFFGQGTRLTVV.

Concerning this clonotype: This may come from a read error, since a much larger clone is one base off. The DNA of the CDR3 is TGCGCCAGCAGCTTGTCTGTGTCAGGGGCCGACGCCGGGGAGCTGTTTTTT. Translating it yields CASSLSVSGADAGELFF. The chain is built from TRBV5-1 and TRBJ2-2; a weak D match, TRBD1 (6 bases). Germline CDR1 and CDR2: SGHRS and YFSETQ. The CDR3 is 17 amino acids. Trimming cost V 1 base and J 6 bases, with 19 bases left between them.

This clonotype appeared many times. This rearrangement joins TRBV7-8 to TRBJ2-7, with D perhaps matching TRBD2 (5 bases). This CDR3 is 17 amino acids long. The V end was cut by 1 base, the J end by 0 bases, with 16 bases between. CDR1 is SGHVS, CDR2 FQNEAQ, per germline. CDR3 protein: CASSLGVRGLSSYEQYF. The CDR3 DNA reads as TGTGCCAGCAGCTTAGGGGTCAGAGGGCTGAGCTCCTACGAGCAGTACTTC. Full variable domain (missing parts from reference TRBV7-8 and TRBJ2-7): GAGVSQSPRYKVAKRGQDVALRCDPISGHVSLFWYQQALGQGPEFLTYFQNEAQLDKSGLPSDRFFAERPEGSVSTLKIQRTQQEDSAVYLCASSLGVRGLSSYEQYFGPGTRLTVT.

This clonotype was detected many times. The V and J genes are TRBV29-1 and TRBJ1-2; 8 bases map to TRBD1. After removal of 5 bases from V and 5 bases from J, the junction contained 10 bases not matched to a gene. The germline V gene encodes CDR1 SQVTM and CDR2 ANQGSEA. The CDR3 length is 14 residues. CDR3 in DNA: TGCAGCGTTCATACAGGGCAGGGGGCTTATGGCTACACCTTC. Translated, it gives CSVHTGQGAYGYTF.

The gene calls are TRBV6-5 and TRBJ2-7; D perhaps matches TRBD1 (6 bases). Looked up from germline, CDR1 is MNHEY and CDR2 is SVGAGI. The CDR3 length is 13 residues. Deletions cut 0 bases from V and 6 bases from J, with 9 bases between. The CDR3 here is CASSYSTGLEQYF. CDR3 nucleotides: TGTGCCAGCAGTTACTCTACAGGGCTCGAGCAGTACTTC.

This clonotype was picked up many times. V and J are TRBV19 and TRBJ1-1; 8 bases match TRBD1. V shed 6 bases and J 5 bases; nucleotides not matched to a gene: 5. Germline V gives CDR1 LNHDA, CDR2 SQIVND (reference sequence). CDR3 length: 13 residues. The CDR3 DNA sequence: TGTGCCAGTAGCGTACAGGGGGAGACTGAAGCTTTCTTT. This translates into CASSVQGETEAFF.

This clonotype was counted at least ten times. The J gene is TRBJ2-7, the V gene TRBV7-9; tentatively, D is TRBD2 (6 bases). Germline CDR1 is SEHNR and CDR2 is FQNEAQ (reference sequence). Deletions cut 1 base from V and 9 bases from J, with 19 bases between. The CDR3 runs 15 residues. CDR3 amino acids: CASSLVTGDGTGQYF. Written as DNA, the CDR3 is TGTGCCAGCAGCTTAGTAACGGGGGACGGAACCGGGCAGTACTTC.

This chain links TRBV20-1 with TRBJ2-5, with D perhaps TRBD1 or TRBD2 (7 bases each). Germline V gene sequence: CDR1 DFQATT, CDR2 SNEGSKA (reference sequence). Trimming took off 3 bases at V and 0 bases at J, with 17 bases between the two ends. The CDR3 sequence is 16 residues long. The CDR3 loop reads CSASLQGGRYQETQYF. The DNA of the CDR3 is TGCAGTGCTAGTCTGCAGGGGGGGCGATACCAAGAGACCCAGTACTTC.

In its sample, this clonotype was seen a few times. DNA of the CDR3: TGTGCCAGCAGTGAAGGAGTAGCGGGGGGGCACGTGACAGATACGCAGTATTTT. Its protein product is CASSEGVAGGHVTDTQYF. The V call is TRBV2, the J call TRBJ2-3; 11 bases map to TRBD2. V gave up 1 base and J gave up 3 bases; unmatched junction bases: 9. Germline V gene lookup returns CDR1 SNHLY and CDR2 FYNNEI. The CDR3 runs 18 residues.

To note about this clonotype: The junction does not match germline at one end; this may be a read error. The rearrangement links TRBV7-3 to TRBJ1-4; perhaps TRBD1 as D (5 bases). The CDR3 has 15 amino acids. Germline V lookup: CDR1 SGHTA, CDR2 FQGTGA. The CDR3 sequence is CASSTHSGTNEELFF. Here the CDR3 DNA reads TGTGCCAGCAGCACTCACTCCGGGACTAATGAAGAACTGTTTTTT.

Comments on this clonotype: The CDR3 does not end in the conserved phenylalanine or tryptophan, so this is likely a read error. The rearrangement joins TRBV29-1 to TRBJ1-1; the D gene is possibly TRBD1 (6 bases). Looked up from germline, CDR1 is SQVTM and CDR2 is ANQGSEA. CDR3 length: 14 residues. V was pared by 6 bases and J by 1 base, with 15 bases between. CDR3 in amino acids: CSVLAGTTNTEAFS. The DNA for the CDR3 is TGCAGCGTCCTTGCTGGGACAACGAACACTGAAGCTTTCTCT.

This chain connects TRBV20-1 to TRBJ1-1, with a weak D call TRBD1 (6 bases). V lost 2 bases to trimming and J lost 4 bases, with 17 bases between them. CDR3 size: 15 residues. Germline assignment: CDR1 DFQATT and CDR2 SNEGSKA (reference sequence). The chain's CDR3 is CSARNRAIRGTEAFF. CDR3 sequence (DNA): TGCAGTGCTAGAAACAGGGCCATAAGGGGCACTGAAGCTTTCTTT.

This clonotype was recorded a few times. This chain connects TRBV19 to TRBJ2-2, with TRBD2 identical over 7 bases. Germline-derived CDR1 and CDR2 are LNHDA and SQIVND (reference sequence). The CDR3 sequence is 15 residues long. Losses at the gene ends were 6 bases for V and 4 bases for J; bases not matched to a gene: 8. The CDR3 DNA sequence: TGTGCCAGTAGCCCCATGGCGGGAGTCACCGGGGAGCTGTTTTTT. Its protein product is CASSPMAGVTGELFF.